This TCR beta chain was observed in a study of cytomegalovirus exposure and HLA in healthy donors. Study-wide points: Serostatus for CMV was the only available immune exposure information. Looking again later, the authors saw that most CMV-associated TCR beta chains seemed HLA-restricted. Later work associated fewer than 20,000 TCR beta sequences with HLA alleles at 0.05 false discovery rate.

PCR employed 60 Vbeta and 13 Jbeta primers. Sequencing was performed with immunoSEQ multiplex PCR; in TCRdb, only in-frame clones are kept and a portion is missing. The sample has roughly 200,000 clones; around 76% are singletons. This CDR3 is 14 amino acids long. Germline values: CDR1 SGHNT, CDR2 YYREEE (reference sequence). Unmatched junction bases numbered 3, after V lost 3 bases and J lost 0 bases. In regard to this clone: What it binds is not known.

The sequenced sample consisted of PBMCs. V usage is TRBV5-4 and J usage is TRBJ2-7; 7 positions match TRBD1. The source of this sequence is a man under 40 in good health and CMV-seronegative. The DNA for the CDR3 is TGTGCCAGCAGCTCTTCAGGGGGCTCCTACGAGCAGTACTTC. Translating it yields CASSSSGGSYEQYF.